Each of the 32 T cell receptor beta chains below was sequenced from the same sample in a study of T cell changes during pregnancy in multiple sclerosis (dated 2019 in TCRdb). Libraries were built with the immunoSEQ multiplex PCR assay. In TCRdb, the immuneACCESS table is reduced to in-frame sequences with V and J assigned. These tables do not hold every clone; where another copy was compared, an unresolved V gene accounts for under half, and the others remain unexplained. Counted in this sample were more than 35,000 clones; about 90% of them appeared once. Less than 0.8% of the sample goes to the ten largest clones. This specimen consisted of CD4+ T cells from peripheral blood mononuclear cells, obtained in the third trimester of pregnancy. Receptors were obtained from a female donor with multiple sclerosis, enrolled in a pregnancy study.

The rearrangement uses TRBV6-4 and TRBJ2-1, with 10 bases that match TRBD2. The CDR3 has 15 residues. The germline gives CDR1 MRHNA, CDR2 SNTAGT. Trimming took 8 bases from V and 1 from J; bases not matched to a gene: 5. The CDR3 nucleotides read TGTGCCAGCGGACCGGGACTAGCGTCCTACAATGAGCAGTTCTTC. Translation: CASGPGLASYNEQFF.

V and J are TRBV2 and TRBJ1-4; the match to TRBD1 covers 7 bases. Germline V gene lookup returns CDR1 SNHLY and CDR2 FYNNEI. The length of the CDR3 is 13 residues. The J segment lost 8 bases and the V segment lost 8 bases, leaving 8 bases of the junction unmatched. CDR3 in DNA: TGTGCCAGCTCCCAGACAGGGCCAGAAAAACTGTTTTTT. This translates into CASSQTGPEKLFF.

This clone was detected only once. This CDR3 is CASSPTGQGSGGYTF. CDR3 DNA: TGTGCCAGCAGCCCCACGGGACAGGGGTCGGGTGGCTACACCTTC. The rearrangement links TRBV9 to TRBJ1-2; 10 positions match TRBD1. CDR3 length: 15 amino acids. Germline lookup yields CDR1 SGDLS and CDR2 YYNGEE. With V trimmed by 4 bases and J by 7 bases, 10 bases remained unmatched.

The genes are TRBV14 and TRBJ1-2, with TRBD1 identical over 9 bases. Germline CDR1 reads SGHDN; CDR2 reads FVKESK. Trimming took 0 bases from V and 2 from J; bases not matched to a gene: 1. CDR3 length: 15 residues. The CDR3 sequence is CASSQDGQGNYGYTF. DNA for the CDR3: TGTGCCAGCAGCCAAGACGGACAGGGGAACTATGGCTACACCTTC.

The chain links TRBV5-1 to TRBJ2-2; the match to TRBD1 covers 11 bases. Germline-derived CDR1 and CDR2 are SGHRS and YFSETQ. The CDR3 totals 19 residues. V lost 3 bases to trimming and J lost 3 bases; unmatched junction nucleotides: 13. CDR3 nucleotide sequence: TGCGCCAGCAGCTACCAACGGGACAGGGGGTACCGGGACACCGGGGAGCTGTTTTTT. Its protein is CASSYQRDRGYRDTGELFF.

This clone is a singleton in its sample. This sequence joins TRBV6-6 and TRBJ1-2; 7 bases fit TRBD1. Germline V gene lookup returns CDR1 MNHNY and CDR2 SVGAGI (reference sequence). The CDR3 runs to 14 residues. J was trimmed by 6 bases and V by 7 bases; bases with no gene match: 11. The CDR3 reads CASNLGTERDGYTF. In nucleotides, the CDR3 is TGTGCCAGCAACCTCGGGACAGAGAGAGATGGCTACACCTTC.

The chain uses TRBV27 and TRBJ2-7, with D hard to call. Germline lookup yields CDR1 MNHEY and CDR2 SMNVEV (reference sequence). This CDR3 contains 16 residues. V lost 2 bases and J 3 bases, leaving 17 bases between the germline ends. The CDR3 DNA reads TGTGCCAGCAGTTTAATCCCCCAGATCAGGTACTACGAGCAGTACTTC. Its translation is CASSLIPQIRYYEQYF.

This clone was seen only once. J is TRBJ2-7 and V is TRBV5-1; D may be TRBD2 (5 bases). This CDR3 has 15 amino acids. Germline V CDR1 and CDR2: SGHRS, YFSETQ. V was shortened by 4 bases and J by 6 bases, with 20 bases between the two germline ends. In DNA form, the CDR3 reads TGCGCCAGCAGCCCCCCGTCTGCGGGCTGGGGCGAGCAGTACTTC. Translating it yields CASSPPSAGWGEQYF.

The genes are TRBV9 and TRBJ2-1; 10 bases are shared with TRBD2. The germline V gene encodes CDR1 SGDLS and CDR2 YYNGEE. V was clipped by 4 bases and J by 11 bases; unmatched bases: 6. The CDR3 sequence is 13 residues long. CDR3 region: CASSPGTSAQQFF. CDR3 DNA: TGTGCCAGCAGCCCAGGGACTAGCGCTCAGCAGTTCTTC.

The rearrangement links TRBV28 to TRBJ1-4, with no clear D. V was trimmed by 3 bases and J by 0 bases, leaving 8 bases between them. The CDR3 sequence is 15 residues long. The V gene's germline CDR1 is MDHEN and CDR2 SYDVKM. CDR3 DNA sequence: TGTGCCAGCAGTTTTCGGAGAGCAACTAATGAAAAACTGTTTTTT. This translates into CASSFRRATNEKLFF.

The CDR3 is CASSLQGGSVSDTQYF. The CDR3 DNA follows: TGTGCCAGCAGCTTACAAGGCGGGAGCGTGTCAGATACGCAGTATTTT. The chain combines TRBV7-2 with TRBJ2-3; 7 positions agree with TRBD2. This CDR3 comprises 16 residues. J lost 4 bases, V lost 2 bases, and 9 bases had no gene match. Germline assignment: CDR1 SGHTA and CDR2 FQGNSA. The variable domain in full, completed from reference TRBV7-2 and TRBJ2-3, reads GAGVSQSPSNKVTEKGKDVELRCDPISGHTALYWYRQSLGQGLEFLIYFQGNSAPDKSGLPSDRFSAERTGGSVSTLTIQRTQQEDSAVYLCASSLQGGSVSDTQYFGPGTRLTVL.

The chain joins TRBV25-1 to TRBJ2-3; 7 bases agree with TRBD2. Looked up from germline, CDR1 is MGHDK and CDR2 is SYGVNS. The CDR3 is made up of 13 amino acids. The J segment lost 5 bases and the V segment lost 5 bases, leaving 4 bases of the junction unmatched. CDR3: CASSLGRGDTQYF. For the CDR3, the DNA is TGTGCCAGCAGTCTAGGGAGGGGAGATACGCAGTATTTT.

The rearrangement links TRBV7-2 to TRBJ2-7, with 8 positions matching TRBD1. Per germline, CDR1 SGHTA and CDR2 FQGNSA. The V segment lost 4 bases and the J segment 3 bases; nucleotides outside the gene matches: 8. The CDR3 runs 15 residues. In nucleotides, the CDR3 is TGTGCCAGCAGCTCCGCAGGGACAGGAAACTACGAGCAGTACTTC. It yields the protein CASSSAGTGNYEQYF. The full variable domain, completed using reference TRBV7-2 and TRBJ2-7, is GAGVSQSPSNKVTEKGKDVELRCDPISGHTALYWYRQSLGQGLEFLIYFQGNSAPDKSGLPSDRFSAERTGGSVSTLTIQRTQQEDSAVYLCASSSAGTGNYEQYFGPGTRLTVT.

With regard to this clone: Compared with germline, one end of the junction differs, possibly owing to a read error. V and J are TRBV10-3 and TRBJ2-1, with 8 bases fitting TRBD2. This CDR3 is built from 13 residues. Germline V gene lookup returns CDR1 ENHRY and CDR2 SYGVKD. The CDR3 region is CAISPSIAGLNLF. CDR3 coding DNA: TGTGCCATCAGTCCGTCAATAGCGGGACTCAACCTCTTC.

The V call is TRBV11-1, the J call TRBJ2-7; possibly TRBD2 for D (6 bases). Trimming removed 1 base at V and 13 bases at J, with 11 bases between. The CDR3 has 11 residues. CDR1 SGHAT and CDR2 FQDESV come from the germline V gene (reference sequence). CDR3 in DNA: TGTGCCAGCAGCTTAGGGGGGGATCCTTACTTC. Its translation is CASSLGGDPYF. The full variable domain, with the rest looked up from reference TRBV11-1 and TRBJ2-7, is EAEVAQSPRYKITEKSQAVAFWCDPISGHATLYWYRQILGQGPELLVQFQDESVVDDSQLPKDRFSAERLKGVDSTLKIQPAELGDSAMYLCASSLGGDPYFGPGTRLTVT.

The V and J genes are TRBV28 and TRBJ2-5, with a weak D call TRBD2 (7 bases). Germline loops: CDR1 MDHEN, CDR2 SYDVKM. The CDR3 length is 13 residues. V lost 6 bases, J lost 2 bases, and 10 bases lay in between. The CDR3 DNA reads TGTGCCAGCAGCGCGGGGGCGCAAGAGACCCAGTACTTC. Translated, it gives CASSAGAQETQYF.

This sequence joins TRBV4-1 and TRBJ2-1, with TRBD2 identical over 7 bases. This CDR3 has 16 amino acids. CDR1 is MGHRA and CDR2 is YSYEKL in the germline V gene. Trimming removed 7 bases from V and 4 bases from J; junction bases left unmatched: 13. In DNA, the CDR3 is TGCGCCAGCATGGTGGCGCGGGGTAGCGGGTACAATGAGCAGTTCTTC. As protein: CASMVARGSGYNEQFF.

The rearrangement joins TRBV5-1 to TRBJ2-3, with 8 bases aligning to TRBD2. Trimming at V came to 4 bases and at J to 1 base, leaving 2 bases not matched to a gene. Per germline, CDR1 SGHRS and CDR2 YFSETQ. The CDR3 is made up of 14 amino acids. The DNA for the CDR3 is TGCGCCAGCAGCATCGGGGGGGGCACAGATACGCAGTATTTT. This encodes CASSIGGGTDTQYF.

The chain uses TRBV6-5 and TRBJ2-1, with 10 bases that match TRBD2. This CDR3 comprises 13 residues. J lost 9 bases, V lost 7 bases, and 6 bases had no gene match. Germline V gene data show CDR1 as MNHEY and CDR2 as SVGAGI. The CDR3 is CASTSGSDGEQFF. The DNA for the CDR3 is TGTGCCAGCACTAGCGGGAGTGACGGTGAGCAGTTCTTC.

The rearrangement uses TRBV10-3 and TRBJ2-6; no definite D call. CDR1 is ENHRY, CDR2 SYGVKD, per germline. Trimming shortened V by 5 bases and J by 0 bases, and 8 bases separated the two germline ends. This CDR3 has 15 residues. Here the CDR3 DNA reads TGTGCCATCAGTAAAACACCCTCTGGGGCCAACGTCCTGACTTTC. Protein sequence: CAISKTPSGANVLTF.

The chain is built from TRBV29-1 and TRBJ1-2; D ambiguous. Germline V gives CDR1 SQVTM, CDR2 ANQGSEA. V was trimmed by 0 bases and J by 4 bases, leaving 9 bases between them. The CDR3 consists of 13 residues. The CDR3 nucleotides are TGCAGCGTTGAAGATTTTGGAGTCTATGGCTACACCTTC. Its translation: CSVEDFGVYGYTF.

The chain has TRBV10-3 and TRBJ1-2; 9 bases map to TRBD1. Losses at the gene ends were 0 bases for V and 7 bases for J; bases not matched to a gene: 3. The CDR3 loop spans 14 amino acids. Germline V gene sequence: CDR1 ENHRY, CDR2 SYGVKD. The CDR3 here is CAISESGTGFGYTF. CDR3 DNA sequence: TGTGCCATCAGTGAGTCCGGGACAGGGTTTGGCTACACCTTC.

V usage is TRBV7-2 and J usage is TRBJ2-3; 8 nucleotides match TRBD1. V was pared by 3 bases and J by 0 bases, with 11 bases of the junction left unmatched. Germline V gene sequence: CDR1 SGHTA, CDR2 FQGNSA. The CDR3 is 18 amino acids. The CDR3 reads CASSFRQGFIPSTDTQYF. In nucleotides, the CDR3 is TGTGCCAGCAGCTTCCGACAGGGGTTCATCCCTAGCACAGATACGCAGTATTTT.

The chain carries TRBV2 and TRBJ2-5, with 8 bases aligning to TRBD1. CDR3 length: 11 amino acids. Germline V gene data show CDR1 as SNHLY and CDR2 as FYNNEI. J was trimmed by 4 bases and V by 8 bases; bases with no gene match: 0. CDR3 in amino acids: CASGQGETQYF. The CDR3 nucleotides are TGTGCCAGCGGACAGGGAGAGACCCAGTACTTC. Full variable domain (remainder filled in from reference TRBV2 and TRBJ2-5): EPEVTQTPSHQVTQMGQEVILRCVPISNHLYFYWYRQILGQKVEFLVSFYNNEISEKSEIFDDQFSVERPDGSNFTLKIRSTKLEDSAMYFCASGQGETQYFGPGTRLLVL.

V usage is TRBV21-1 and J usage is TRBJ2-4; TRBD2 is taken as the D call from the table, unchecked against the DNA. TRBV21-1 is a listed pseudogene. There are 21 residues in the CDR3. CDR3 sequence: CAKPGPKRVQREFVAKNIQYF. Here the CDR3 DNA reads TGTGCCAAGCCGGGACCTAAGCGCGTCCAGCGGGAGTTTGTCGCCAAAAACATTCAGTACTTC.

The genes are TRBV5-1 and TRBJ1-6; D gene uncertain. V was pared by 0 bases and J by 13 bases, with 11 bases between. CDR1 is SGHRS, CDR2 YFSETQ, per germline. The CDR3 runs to 13 residues. The CDR3 DNA sequence: TGCGCCAGCAGCTTGGCCTTAGAACCCCCCCTCCACTTT. It codes for CASSLALEPPLHF.

This clone is medium-sized (0.01 to 0.1%) in the sample. This chain joins TRBV7-2 and TRBJ2-3; no definite D call. Trimming pared 2 bases from V and 4 bases from J, leaving 7 bases between. In germline, CDR1 is SGHTA, CDR2 FQGNSA. The CDR3 is made up of 13 amino acids. The CDR3 is CASSLRRSDTQYF. Written as DNA, the CDR3 is TGTGCCAGCAGCTTACGGAGATCAGATACGCAGTATTTT. The whole variable domain, filled in from reference TRBV7-2 and TRBJ2-3, reads GAGVSQSPSNKVTEKGKDVELRCDPISGHTALYWYRQSLGQGLEFLIYFQGNSAPDKSGLPSDRFSAERTGGSVSTLTIQRTQQEDSAVYLCASSLRRSDTQYFGPGTRLTVL.

The chain employs TRBV6-5 and TRBJ1-6, with D perhaps matching TRBD1 (5 bases). CDR3 length equals 14 residues. From germline, CDR1 is MNHEY and CDR2 SVGAGI. Trimming pared 2 bases from V and 10 bases from J, leaving 12 bases between. As DNA, the CDR3 is TGTGCCAGCAGTTACGACGGGGGGGTCTCACCCCTCCACTTT. Amino acids: CASSYDGGVSPLHF.

The rearrangement joins TRBV4-2 to TRBJ2-3; perhaps TRBD2 as D (6 bases). V shed 4 bases and J shed 3 bases, with 17 bases lying between them. Germline V gene sequence: CDR1 LGHNA, CDR2 YNFKEQ. This CDR3 region has 16 residues. The CDR3 sequence is CASSLMISGATDTQYF. CDR3 in DNA: TGTGCCAGCAGCCTGATGATTAGCGGAGCAACAGATACGCAGTATTTT.

V gene TRBV6-1 combines with J gene TRBJ2-5; TRBD2 agrees at 13 bases. V lost 6 bases and J lost 2; bases outside the gene matches: 3. Germline V gives CDR1 MNHNS, CDR2 SASEGT. The CDR3 length is 15 residues. As DNA, the CDR3 is TGTGCCAGCAGCGGACTAGCGGGAGCTCAAGAGACCCAGTACTTC. Its translation: CASSGLAGAQETQYF.

This sequence joins TRBV6-5 and TRBJ1-3; D possibly corresponds to TRBD1 (5 bases). The CDR3 has 14 residues. The germline V and J ends were trimmed by 6 bases and 3 bases, with 12 bases remaining between them. The germline V gene encodes CDR1 MNHEY and CDR2 SVGAGI. CDR3 protein: CASSFQGGGNTIYF. The CDR3 coding sequence is TGTGCCAGCAGCTTCCAGGGCGGTGGAAACACCATATATTTT.

CDR3: CASSVGAQGSHYGYTF. The CDR3 DNA is TGTGCCAGCAGCGTAGGAGCTCAGGGGAGTCACTATGGCTACACCTTC. This chain uses TRBV9 with TRBJ1-2, with D perhaps TRBD1 (6 bases). The CDR3 is made up of 16 amino acids. Trimming shortened V by 0 bases and J by 3 bases, and 15 bases separated the two germline ends. The germline V gene has CDR1 SGDLS and CDR2 YYNGEE.